This is a list of T cell receptor beta chains from one sample in a study of blood T cell repertoires in COVID-19. Clones were sequenced by immunoSEQ multiplex PCR, and TCRdb holds only the in-frame ones, with some missing. The data contain about 140,000 clones, approximately 80% of them singletons. The sequencing sample was made of peripheral blood. These receptor sequences come from a human donor in a cohort sampled during active COVID-19. Both conserved end residues are part of each CDR3. The order of the fields is V gene, CDR3 length, J gene, D gene, clone size, CDR3 DNA, CDR3 protein. D genes are given only for firm matches. Expanded clones are given a class, and other clones once, few, many or no size at all.

>TRBV6-5|14|TRBJ1-1|-|once
TGTGCCAGCAGTTACTCGGGAGGGCGGACTGAAGCTTTCTTT
CASSYSGGRTEAFF
>TRBV28|12|TRBJ2-7|TRBD2|-
TGTGCCAGCGGGACTAGCGGGCGCGAGCAGTACTTC
CASGTSGREQYF
>TRBV19|14|TRBJ1-1|TRBD1|few
TGTGCCAGTAGTAGAATAGGGGGCGCAAATGAAGCTTTCTTT
CASSRIGGANEAFF
>TRBV25-1|13|TRBJ1-3|-|-
TGTGCCAGCAGCTCGACTGCAGGAAACACCATATATTTT
CASSSTAGNTIYF
>TRBV7-9|15|TRBJ2-2|TRBD2|-
TGTGCCAGCAGCAGTAGCGGGGGGGCCTCCGGGGAGCTGTTTTTT
CASSSSGGASGELFF
>TRBV9|14|TRBJ2-7|TRBD1|-
TGTGCCAGCAGCGTCGGGACAGAGCCCTACGAGCAGTACTTC
CASSVGTEPYEQYF
>TRBV6-2/TRBV6-3|16|TRBJ2-1|-|-
TGTGCCAGCAGTCCAAGGTTGCCCCAGGGGAGCAATGAGCAGTTCTTC
CASSPRLPQGSNEQFF
>TRBV5-1|17|TRBJ2-6|TRBD1|once
TGCGCCAGCAGCTTACAGGGGGCAATCTCCGGGGCCAACGTCCTGACTTTC
CASSLQGAISGANVLTF
>TRBV2|15|TRBJ2-5|TRBD2|-
TGTGCCAGCAGTCAAACTAGCGGGGGGGCGAAGACCCAGTACTTC
CASSQTSGGAKTQYF
>TRBV2|16|TRBJ2-3|-|-
TGTGCCAGCATCAGGGGGGCCCGGGGAGAAACAGATACGCAGTATTTT
CASIRGARGETDTQYF
>TRBV5-1|15|TRBJ2-7|TRBD2|-
TGCGCCAGCAGCACTAGCGGGGGGCCCCCTGGGGAACAGTACTTC
CASSTSGGPPGEQYF
>TRBV5-4|18|TRBJ1-3|TRBD1|-
TGTGCCAGCAGCTTGGCCGCAGGGGGCTCATTATCTGGAAACACCATATATTTT
CASSLAAGGSLSGNTIYF
>TRBV28|13|TRBJ1-4|-|-
TGTGCCACCACGACAGACCCTAATGAAAAACTGTTTTTT
CATTTDPNEKLFF